This passage covers 28 T cell receptor beta chains from one sample sequenced in a study of T cells after yellow fever vaccination. TCRdb reprocessed the 5' RACE reads via MiXCR and lists one record per CDR3 protein. The table records some 160,000 distinct CDR3 sequences, 6% to 7.5% of them present only once. The sample here was CD4+ T cells sorted from PBMCs, taken about 5 days after the first yellow fever vaccination. These receptors were obtained from a man between 18 and 35 years old who received the YFV17D yellow fever vaccine.

This clonotype has only a few counts. V gene TRBV3-1 combines with J gene TRBJ2-3, with a possible D match to TRBD2 (5 bases). CDR1 is LGHDT and CDR2 is YNNKEL in the germline V gene (reference sequence). The V gene lost 4 bases and the J gene lost 4 bases, with 12 bases spanning the gap. The CDR3 sequence is 14 residues long. The CDR3 DNA follows: TGTGCCAGCAGCCCCAGCGGTAGCCCAGATACGCAGTATTTT. Translating gives CASSPSGSPDTQYF.

In its sample, this clonotype was seen many times. The chain employs TRBV7-3 and TRBJ1-2; no definite D call. V lost 0 bases, J lost 3 bases, and 17 bases lay in between. CDR3 length: 17 residues. The V gene's germline CDR1 is SGHTA and CDR2 FQGTGA. DNA of the CDR3: TGTGCCAGCAGCTTAACCGGCGTTTCCATCCGGGACTATGGCTACACCTTC. Translated, it gives CASSLTGVSIRDYGYTF.

With regard to this clonotype: A much bigger clone sits one base away, suggesting this may be a read error. The chain joins TRBV5-1 to TRBJ1-1, with a possible D match to TRBD1 (5 bases). CDR1 and CDR2 from the germline V gene are SGHRS and YFSETQ. The CDR3 is 15 residues long. In nucleotides, the CDR3 is TGCGCCAGCAGCTTGGGAGGCGACATGGACACTGAAGTTTTCTTT. Its translation is CASSLGGDMDTEVFF.

This clonotype was detected ten times or more. The chain couples TRBV24-1 to TRBJ1-1; D unresolved. V gave up 0 bases and J gave up 6 bases, with 10 bases separating them. The CDR3 runs to 14 residues. In germline, CDR1 is KGHDR, CDR2 SFDVKD. This CDR3 is CATSDLQAIPEAFF. The DNA of the CDR3 is TGTGCCACCAGTGATTTGCAGGCCATACCTGAAGCTTTCTTT.

Ten or more counts support this clonotype. The rearrangement joins TRBV29-1 to TRBJ2-7; no clear D gene. Looked up from germline, CDR1 is SQVTM and CDR2 is ANQGSEA. CDR3 length: 13 residues. V gave up 5 bases and J gave up 6 bases, with 17 bases separating them. CDR3 sequence (DNA): TGCAGCGTTAAGCGCGAATCAATAGGCGAGCAGTACTTC. Its translation: CSVKRESIGEQYF.

This clonotype has only a few counts. This chain links TRBV6-1 with TRBJ1-4; D unclear. CDR1 and CDR2 (germline): MNHNS, SASEGT. V was trimmed by 6 bases and J by 0 bases, leaving 8 bases between them. CDR3 length: 14 residues. CDR3 residues: CASSFGPTNEKLFF. CDR3 in DNA: TGTGCCAGCAGCTTCGGACCAACTAATGAAAAACTGTTTTTT.

Many counts were recorded for this clonotype. The V call is TRBV6-5, the J call TRBJ1-5; no reliable D call. The V and J ends lost 1 base and 5 bases respectively, with 6 bases between them. Germline loops: CDR1 MNHEY, CDR2 SVGAGI. This CDR3 region has 13 residues. The CDR3: CASSYFRDQPQHF. The CDR3 DNA is TGTGCCAGCAGTTACTTTCGGGATCAGCCCCAGCATTTT.

The sample holds many counts of this clonotype. The chain combines TRBV5-1 with TRBJ2-2, with TRBD1 matching 7 bases. The junction had 9 bases not matched to a gene; V was cut back by 4 bases and J by 3 bases. The CDR3 spans 16 residues. Germline CDR1 reads SGHRS; CDR2 reads YFSETQ. The CDR3 DNA sequence: TGCGCCAGCAGCATATTACAGGGGTCTGACACCGGGGAGCTGTTTTTT. Amino acid sequence: CASSILQGSDTGELFF.

This clonotype was found many times. The chain uses TRBV4-2 and TRBJ1-4; 8 nucleotides line up with TRBD1. Trimming cost V 4 bases and J 10 bases; bases outside gene matches: 8. CDR1 LGHNA and CDR2 YNFKEQ come from the germline V gene. The CDR3 sequence is 14 residues long. In DNA form, the CDR3 reads TGTGCCAGCAGCCTCACGACAGGGGAGGTAAAACTGTTTTTT. It codes for CASSLTTGEVKLFF.

Comments on this clonotype: Given a much more abundant clone one base away, this may be a read error. The V and J genes are TRBV6-2 or TRBV6-3 and TRBJ2-1; D assignment may be TRBD1 or TRBD2 (6 bases each). The germline V gene has CDR1 MNHEY and CDR2 SVGEGT. The CDR3 extends over 12 amino acids. This CDR3 reads CASSQRGVEKFF. CDR3 bases: TGTGCCAGCAGCCAAAGGGGGGTTGAGAAGTTCTTC.

This clonotype showed up many times. The rearrangement joins TRBV9 to TRBJ2-6; D remains unclear. CDR1 is SGDLS, CDR2 YYNGEE, per germline. V was pared by 1 base and J by 2 bases, with 7 bases between. The CDR3 is made up of 15 amino acids. In DNA, the CDR3 is TGTGCCAGCAGCGTAACCGTACCTGGGGCCAACGTCCTGACTTTC. Translating gives CASSVTVPGANVLTF.

This clonotype has a count of ten or more. The CDR3 protein is CASRTWGTENSPLHF. In DNA form, the CDR3 reads TGTGCCAGCAGAACGTGGGGGACAGAAAATTCACCCCTCCACTTT. The chain carries TRBV11-2 and TRBJ1-6; 7 bases match TRBD1. The V gene end was trimmed by 6 bases and the J gene end by 7 bases; junction bases not matched to a gene: 9. Germline values: CDR1 SGHAT, CDR2 FQNNGV. This CDR3 comprises 15 residues.

The V gene is TRBV7-2, the J gene TRBJ2-3; perhaps TRBD2 as D (5 bases). The ends were cut back, 5 bases at V and 0 bases at J, with 12 bases in the middle. This CDR3 is 15 amino acids long. CDR1 and CDR2 (germline): SGHTA, FQGNSA. This chain's CDR3 is CASSPDGLSTDTQYF. The CDR3 region has the DNA TGTGCCAGCAGCCCGGACGGACTGAGCACAGATACGCAGTATTTT.

Only a few counts were recorded for this clonotype. The rearrangement uses TRBV11-2 and TRBJ2-1; D possibly uses TRBD1 or TRBD2 (5 bases each). The germline V and J ends were trimmed by 2 bases and 0 bases, with 8 bases remaining between them. The CDR3 loop spans 15 amino acids. Germline loops: CDR1 SGHAT, CDR2 FQNNGV. CDR3: CASSLRDDSYNEQFF. Written as DNA, the CDR3 is TGTGCCAGCAGCTTACGGGACGACTCCTACAATGAGCAGTTCTTC.

In the case of this clonotype: It may be a read error: a sequence one base away is much more abundant. This chain links TRBV6-2 or TRBV6-3 with TRBJ2-2; TRBD1 matches 11 bases. Germline V gene data show CDR1 as MNHEY and CDR2 as SVGEGT. The CDR3 contains 16 residues. CDR3 nucleotides: TGTGCCTGCAGTCCCCCCGGGACAGGGGGCACCGGGGAGCTGTTTTTT. Translating gives CACSPPGTGGTGELFF.

The gene calls are TRBV7-2 and TRBJ2-3, with 9 bases lining up with TRBD1. The length of the CDR3 is 16 residues. The J segment lost 4 bases and the V segment lost 5 bases, leaving 10 bases of the junction unmatched. CDR1 and CDR2 (germline): SGHTA, FQGNSA. Written as DNA, the CDR3 is TGTGCCAGCAGCGGATCGGGGACAGGGCGAGCAGATACGCAGTATTTT. It encodes CASSGSGTGRADTQYF.

This clonotype has ten or more counts. This chain connects TRBV7-3 to TRBJ2-3; maybe TRBD2 (5 bases). This CDR3 contains 17 residues. V lost 1 base, J lost 2 bases, and 16 bases lay in between. The germline gives CDR1 SGHTA, CDR2 FQGTGA. As DNA, the CDR3 is TGTGCCAGCAGCTTAAGTATTTGGGGAGCTGCCACAGATACGCAGTATTTT. As protein: CASSLSIWGAATDTQYF. The whole variable domain, filled in from reference TRBV7-3 and TRBJ2-3, reads GAGVSQTPSNKVTEKGKYVELRCDPISGHTALYWYRQSLGQGPEFLIYFQGTGAADDSGLPNDRFFAVRPEGSVSTLKIQRTERGDSAVYLCASSLSIWGAATDTQYFGPGTRLTVL.

CDR3 amino acids: CASSGGPRKYNSPLHF. The CDR3 DNA follows: TGTGCCAGCAGCGGAGGCCCCCGAAAATATAATTCACCCCTCCACTTT. The V and J genes are TRBV7-9 and TRBJ1-6; D unclear. The germline gives CDR1 SEHNR, CDR2 FQNEAQ (reference sequence). The V end lost 5 bases, the J end lost 4 bases, and 15 bases lay between the germline ends. The CDR3 covers 16 residues.

The V call is TRBV5-1, the J call TRBJ2-6; D gene uncertain. The CDR3 is made up of 16 amino acids. Per the germline V gene, CDR1 is SGHRS and CDR2 is YFSETQ. V lost 4 bases to trimming and J lost 0 bases, with 11 bases between them. DNA for the CDR3: TGCGCCAGCAGCCCCGACGCAGGCTCTGGGGCCAACGTCCTGACTTTC. The encoded protein is CASSPDAGSGANVLTF. The full variable domain, in which reference TRBV5-1 and TRBJ2-6 provide the parts outside the CDR3, is KAGVTQTPRYLIKTRGQQVTLSCSPISGHRSVSWYQQTPGQGLQFLFEYFSETQRNKGNFPGRFSGRQFSNSRSEMNVSTLELGDSALYLCASSPDAGSGANVLTFGAGSRLTVL.

This clonotype was counted ten times or more. V and J are TRBV7-2 and TRBJ2-3; 9 positions match TRBD2. V lost 5 bases, J lost 6 bases, and 12 bases stayed unmatched. Germline V gives CDR1 SGHTA, CDR2 FQGNSA. This CDR3 region has 16 residues. DNA of the CDR3: TGTGCCAGCAGCGAAGCGTCGAGCGGGGGGTCGGATACGCAGTATTTT. This translates into CASSEASSGGSDTQYF.

This clonotype was picked up many times. The chain recombines TRBV6-6 with TRBJ2-7; perhaps D is TRBD1 or TRBD2 (5 bases each). The germline V and J ends were trimmed by 0 bases and 6 bases, with 6 bases remaining between them. Germline CDR1 and CDR2: MNHNY and SVGAGI (reference sequence). This CDR3 spans 12 amino acids. The CDR3 DNA is TGTGCCAGCAGTTACTCGAGGGGCGAGCAGTACGTC. Residues: CASSYSRGEQYV.

This clonotype occurred many times. V gene TRBV6-1 combines with J gene TRBJ1-2; possibly TRBD1 for D (6 bases). Trimming took 6 bases from V and 0 from J, leaving 11 bases between them. The CDR3 is 14 residues long. Germline V gene data show CDR1 as MNHNS and CDR2 as SASEGT. The chain's CDR3 is CASRTAGANYGYTF. The CDR3 nucleotides read TGTGCCAGCAGGACGGCAGGGGCTAACTATGGCTACACCTTC.

This clonotype was picked up a small number of times. The chain carries TRBV15 and TRBJ2-3; tentative D call: TRBD1 (6 bases). The CDR3 loop spans 18 amino acids. V gave up 0 bases and J gave up 2 bases, with 18 bases separating them. Per the germline V gene, CDR1 is LNHNV and CDR2 is YYDKDF (reference sequence). The CDR3 here is CATSRDRHTQGPTDTQYF. Here the CDR3 DNA reads TGTGCCACCAGCAGAGATCGGCACACACAGGGACCCACAGATACGCAGTATTTT.

CDR3 region: CASSLDINNQPQHF. In DNA form, the CDR3 reads TGTGCCAGCAGCCTCGACATAAACAATCAGCCCCAGCATTTT. The rearrangement links TRBV7-8 to TRBJ1-5; D gene unclear. The germline gives CDR1 SGHVS, CDR2 FQNEAQ. The V end was cut by 5 bases, the J end by 3 bases, with 11 bases between. The CDR3 sequence is 14 residues long.

The genes are TRBV24-1 and TRBJ2-3; D gene unclear. This CDR3 has 16 residues. Germline CDR1 reads KGHDR; CDR2 reads SFDVKD. Trimming cost V 0 bases and J 0 bases, with 9 bases left between them. The CDR3 bases are TGTGCCACCAGTGATTTGGGAGATACTAGCACAGATACGCAGTATTTT. It yields the protein CATSDLGDTSTDTQYF.

J is TRBJ1-1 and V is TRBV5-1; TRBD1 is a possible D gene (5 bases). The CDR3 spans 14 residues. Germline V gene lookup returns CDR1 SGHRS and CDR2 YFSETQ. Deletions cut 4 bases from V and 1 base from J, with 11 bases between. The CDR3 loop is CASSQGTANTEAFF. The DNA of the CDR3 is TGCGCCAGCAGCCAAGGGACGGCGAACACTGAAGCTTTCTTT.

This clonotype was observed at least ten times. This chain joins TRBV7-2 and TRBJ1-2; perhaps TRBD1 as D (6 bases). V gave up 5 bases and J gave up 4 bases, with 23 bases separating them. Germline CDR1 and CDR2: SGHTA and FQGNSA. The CDR3 has 17 amino acids. CDR3 sequence (DNA): TGTGCCAGCAGCCCCCAATCTGGCCGGGACAAGGGCTATGGCTACACCTTC. It translates to CASSPQSGRDKGYGYTF.

This clonotype occurred a few times. The chain uses TRBV7-9 and TRBJ1-1; D perhaps matches TRBD1 (6 bases). Per the germline V gene, CDR1 is SEHNR and CDR2 is FQNEAQ (reference sequence). This CDR3 region has 14 residues. The V end was cut by 5 bases, the J end by 7 bases, with 17 bases between. CDR3 coding DNA: TGTGCCAGCAGCAGGGGGGAAGAAGCCTTTGAAGCTTTCTTT. This translates into CASSRGEEAFEAFF.